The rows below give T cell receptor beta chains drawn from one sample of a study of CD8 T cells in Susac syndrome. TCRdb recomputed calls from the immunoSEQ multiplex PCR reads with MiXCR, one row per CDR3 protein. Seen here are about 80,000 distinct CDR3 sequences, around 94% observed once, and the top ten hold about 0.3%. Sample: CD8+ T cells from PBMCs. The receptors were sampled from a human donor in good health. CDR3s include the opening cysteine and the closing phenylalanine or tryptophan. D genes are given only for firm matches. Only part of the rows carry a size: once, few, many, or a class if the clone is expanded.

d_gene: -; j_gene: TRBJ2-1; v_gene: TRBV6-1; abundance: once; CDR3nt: TGTGCCAGCGAAGATAGCCGGAAAGATGAGTTCTTC; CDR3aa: CASEDSRKDEFF
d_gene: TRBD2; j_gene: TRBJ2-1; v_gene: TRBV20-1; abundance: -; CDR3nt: TGCAGTGCTAGAGCGGGACTAGCGGCAAGCAATGAGCAGTTCTTC; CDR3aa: CSARAGLAASNEQFF
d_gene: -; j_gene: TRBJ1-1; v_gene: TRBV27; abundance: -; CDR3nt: TGTGCCAGCAGTCCTCGGTCCTTTGTGGGGATGAACACTGAAGCTTTCTTT; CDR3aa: CASSPRSFVGMNTEAFF
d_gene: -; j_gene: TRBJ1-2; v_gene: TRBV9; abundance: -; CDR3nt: TGTGCCAGCGGGGAGGACTATGGCTACACCTTC; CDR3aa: CASGEDYGYTF
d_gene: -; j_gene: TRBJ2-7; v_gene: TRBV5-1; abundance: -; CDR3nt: TGCGCCAGCAGCTTGGGCCCTCCCTACGAGCAGTACTTC; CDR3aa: CASSLGPPYEQYF
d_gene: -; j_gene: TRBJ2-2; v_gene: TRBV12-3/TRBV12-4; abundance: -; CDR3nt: TGTGCCCAATGGGTGAACACCGGGGAGCTGTTTTTT; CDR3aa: CAQWVNTGELFF
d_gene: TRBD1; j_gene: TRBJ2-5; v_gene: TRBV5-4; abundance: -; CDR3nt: TGTGCCAGCAGCCCAGGGCCCGGACAGGGAGAGACCCAGTACTTC; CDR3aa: CASSPGPGQGETQYF
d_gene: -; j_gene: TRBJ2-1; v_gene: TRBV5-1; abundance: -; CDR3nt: TGCGCCAGCAGCTTTCCCGTAGCAGCTAACAATGAGCAGTTCTTC; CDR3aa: CASSFPVAANNEQFF
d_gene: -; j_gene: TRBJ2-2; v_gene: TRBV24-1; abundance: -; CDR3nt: TGTGCCACTCGGGGGAACACCGGGGAGCTGTTTTTT; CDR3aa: CATRGNTGELFF
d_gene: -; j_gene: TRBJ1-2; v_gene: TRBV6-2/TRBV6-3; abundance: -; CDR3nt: TGTGCCAGCACGCCCGGGGGTGGCTACACCTTC; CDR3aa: CASTPGGGYTF
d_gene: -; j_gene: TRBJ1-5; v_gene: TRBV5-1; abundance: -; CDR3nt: TGCGCCAGCAGCTTGGACAGTAGCAATCAGCCCCAGCATTTT; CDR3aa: CASSLDSSNQPQHF
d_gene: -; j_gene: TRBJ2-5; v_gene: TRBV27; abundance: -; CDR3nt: TGTGCCAGCATTCGGCAAGAGACCCAGTACTTC; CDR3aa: CASIRQETQYF
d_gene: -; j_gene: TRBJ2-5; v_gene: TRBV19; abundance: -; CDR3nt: TGTGCCAGCAGCCGGACCTACGGAGAGACCCAGTACTTC; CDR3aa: CASSRTYGETQYF
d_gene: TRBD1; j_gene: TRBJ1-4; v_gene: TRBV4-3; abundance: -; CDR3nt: TGCGCCAGCAGCCAAGACCCCGGGACAGGGGGAGAAAAACTGTTTTTT; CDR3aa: CASSQDPGTGGEKLFF
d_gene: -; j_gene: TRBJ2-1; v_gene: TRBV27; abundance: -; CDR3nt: TGTGCCAGCAGTCCGCTCTCCTACAATGAGCAGTTCTTC; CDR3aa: CASSPLSYNEQFF
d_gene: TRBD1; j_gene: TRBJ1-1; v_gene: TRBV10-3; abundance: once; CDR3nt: TGTGCCGGCGCGACAGGGGGAATAAACACTGAAGCTTTCTTT; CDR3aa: CAGATGGINTEAFF
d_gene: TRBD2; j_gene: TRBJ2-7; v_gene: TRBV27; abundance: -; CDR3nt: TGTGCCAGCAGTTTCCATAGCGGGGGAGGCGAGCAGTACTTC; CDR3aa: CASSFHSGGGEQYF
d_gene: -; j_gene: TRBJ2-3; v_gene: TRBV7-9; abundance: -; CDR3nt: TGTGCCAGCAGCTCCGGGCCAGATACGCAGTATTTT; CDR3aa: CASSSGPDTQYF
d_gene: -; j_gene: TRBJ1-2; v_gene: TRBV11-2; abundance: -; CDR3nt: TGTGCCAGCAGCACCATTTTCGACAGGACCTATGGCTACACCTTC; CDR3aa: CASSTIFDRTYGYTF
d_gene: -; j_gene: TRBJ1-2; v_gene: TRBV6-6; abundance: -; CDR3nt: TGTGCCAGCGGGGAATATGGCTACACCTTC; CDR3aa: CASGEYGYTF
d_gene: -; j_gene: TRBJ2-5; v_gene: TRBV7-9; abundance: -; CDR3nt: TGTGCCAGCAGTCCCGGTACAGGGAACATCCAAGAGACCCAGTACTTC; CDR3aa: CASSPGTGNIQETQYF
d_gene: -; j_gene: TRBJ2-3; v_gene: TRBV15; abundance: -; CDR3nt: TGTGCCACCAGCAGAGAATCGAGAGATACGCAGTATTTT; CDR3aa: CATSRESRDTQYF
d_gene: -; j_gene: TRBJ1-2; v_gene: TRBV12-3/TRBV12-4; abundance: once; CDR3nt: TGTGCCAGCAGTTTAGTCGAGGGGACTGGGAAGAATGGCTACACCTTC; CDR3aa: CASSLVEGTGKNGYTF
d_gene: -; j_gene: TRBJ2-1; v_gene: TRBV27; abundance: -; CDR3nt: TGTGCCAGCAGTTACGGGCCGTTGTACAATGAGCAGTTCTTC; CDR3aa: CASSYGPLYNEQFF
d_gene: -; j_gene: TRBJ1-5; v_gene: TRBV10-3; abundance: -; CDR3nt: TGTGCCATCAGTGGGGGAATTAACAATCAGCCCCAGCATTTT; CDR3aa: CAISGGINNQPQHF
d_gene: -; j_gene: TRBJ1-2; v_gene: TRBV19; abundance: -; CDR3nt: TGTGCCAGTAGTCTACCAGATACCCGAGGATATGGCTACACCTTC; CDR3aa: CASSLPDTRGYGYTF
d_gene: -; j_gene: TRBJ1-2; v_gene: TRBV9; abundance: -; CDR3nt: TGTGCCAGCAGCACTGGACAGTATACGGATGGCTACACCTTC; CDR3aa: CASSTGQYTDGYTF
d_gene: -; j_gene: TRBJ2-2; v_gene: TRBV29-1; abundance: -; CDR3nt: TGCAGCATAGGGGGGAGCACCGGGGAGCTGTTTTTT; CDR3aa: CSIGGSTGELFF
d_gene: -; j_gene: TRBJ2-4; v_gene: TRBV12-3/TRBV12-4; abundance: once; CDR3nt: TGTGCCAGCAGTTTAGGTAGCGCCCTAGCCAAAAACATTCAGTACTTC; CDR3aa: CASSLGSALAKNIQYF
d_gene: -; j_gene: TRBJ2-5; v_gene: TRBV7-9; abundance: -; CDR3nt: TGTGCCAGCAGCCGAGCGGTAGCCGGAGGCCAAGAGACCCAGTACTTC; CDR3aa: CASSRAVAGGQETQYF
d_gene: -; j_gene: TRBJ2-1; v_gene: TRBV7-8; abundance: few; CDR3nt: TGTGCCAGCAGCTTCGGTAGCTCATACAATGAGCAGTTCTTC; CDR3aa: CASSFGSSYNEQFF
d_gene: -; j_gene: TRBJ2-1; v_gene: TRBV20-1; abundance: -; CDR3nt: TGCAGTGCCCCCGCGGCAGGGGGAGGCAATGAGCAGTTCTTC; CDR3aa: CSAPAAGGGNEQFF
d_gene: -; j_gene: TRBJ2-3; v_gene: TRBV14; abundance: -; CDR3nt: TGTGCCAGCAGCCGGGCGGAGCCCAACGGGGTGGATACGCAGTATTTT; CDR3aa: CASSRAEPNGVDTQYF
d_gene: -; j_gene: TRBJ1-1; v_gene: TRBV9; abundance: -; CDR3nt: TGTGCCAGCAGCGTAGTAGACGGGGTGAACACTGAAGCTTTCTTT; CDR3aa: CASSVVDGVNTEAFF
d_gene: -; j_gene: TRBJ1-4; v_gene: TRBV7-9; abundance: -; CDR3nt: TGTGCCAGCAGCAACCCGGGACCGCGGGTGGAAAAACTGTTTTTT; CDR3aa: CASSNPGPRVEKLFF
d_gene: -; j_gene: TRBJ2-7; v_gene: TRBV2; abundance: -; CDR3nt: TGTGCCTCCGGGCAACAGGTCTACGAGCAGTACTTC; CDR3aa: CASGQQVYEQYF
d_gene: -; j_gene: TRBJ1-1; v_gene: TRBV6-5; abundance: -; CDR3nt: TGTGCCAGCACAGGCGGTCACAAGAGCACTGAAGCTTTCTTT; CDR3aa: CASTGGHKSTEAFF
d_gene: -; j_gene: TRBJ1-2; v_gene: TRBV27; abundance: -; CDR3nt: TGTGCCAGCAGTTTATCGAGGGGGGCGAGGGGCTACACCTTC; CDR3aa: CASSLSRGARGYTF
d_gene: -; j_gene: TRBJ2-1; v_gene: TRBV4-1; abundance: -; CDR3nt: TGCGCCAGCAGCCAAGGGGGGTCCGACAATGAGCAGTTCTTC; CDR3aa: CASSQGGSDNEQFF
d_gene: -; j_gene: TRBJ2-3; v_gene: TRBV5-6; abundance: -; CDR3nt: TGTGCCAGCAGCTTGGTGCGGGTCACAGATACGCAGTATTTT; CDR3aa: CASSLVRVTDTQYF
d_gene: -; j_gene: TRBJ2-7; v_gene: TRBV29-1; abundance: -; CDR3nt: TGCAGCGGGGTGGGGTCCAACGAGCAGTACTTC; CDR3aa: CSGVGSNEQYF